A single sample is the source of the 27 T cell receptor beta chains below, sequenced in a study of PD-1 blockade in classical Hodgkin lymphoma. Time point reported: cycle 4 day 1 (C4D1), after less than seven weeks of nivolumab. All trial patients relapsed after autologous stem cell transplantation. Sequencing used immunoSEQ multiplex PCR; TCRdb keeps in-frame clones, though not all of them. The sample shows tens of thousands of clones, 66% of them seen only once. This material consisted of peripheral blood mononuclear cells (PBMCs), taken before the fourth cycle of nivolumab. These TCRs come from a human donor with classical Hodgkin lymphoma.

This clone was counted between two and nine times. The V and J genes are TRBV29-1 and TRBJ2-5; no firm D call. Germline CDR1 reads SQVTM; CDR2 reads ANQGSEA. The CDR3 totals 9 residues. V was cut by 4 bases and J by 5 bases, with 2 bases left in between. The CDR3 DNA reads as TGCAGCGTTGGGGAGACCCAGTACTTC. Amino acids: CSVGETQYF.

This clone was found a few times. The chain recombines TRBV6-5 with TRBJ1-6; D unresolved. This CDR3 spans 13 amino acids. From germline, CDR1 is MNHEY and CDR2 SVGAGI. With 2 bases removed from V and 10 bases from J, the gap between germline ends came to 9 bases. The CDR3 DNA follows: TGTGCCAGCAGTTACGGTGCTTTCTCACCCCTCCACTTT. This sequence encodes CASSYGAFSPLHF.

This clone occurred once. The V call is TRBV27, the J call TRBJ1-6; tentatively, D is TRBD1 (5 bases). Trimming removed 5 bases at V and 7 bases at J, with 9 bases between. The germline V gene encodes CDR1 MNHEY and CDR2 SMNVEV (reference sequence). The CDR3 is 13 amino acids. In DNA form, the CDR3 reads TGTGCCAGCAGTATCAGGGAAAATTCACCCCTCCACTTT. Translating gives CASSIRENSPLHF.

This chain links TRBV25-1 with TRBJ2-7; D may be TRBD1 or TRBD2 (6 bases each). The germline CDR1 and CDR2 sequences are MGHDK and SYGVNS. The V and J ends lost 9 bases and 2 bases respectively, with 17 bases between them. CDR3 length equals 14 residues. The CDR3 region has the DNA TGTGCCAGTACTAGGGGGGCTACGACCTACGAGCAGTACTTC. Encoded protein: CASTRGATTYEQYF.

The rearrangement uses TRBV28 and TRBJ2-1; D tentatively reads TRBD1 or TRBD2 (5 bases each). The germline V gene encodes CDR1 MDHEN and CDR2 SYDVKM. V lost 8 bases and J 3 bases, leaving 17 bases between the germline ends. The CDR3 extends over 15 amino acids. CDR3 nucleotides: TGTGCCAGCTCCCGAGGGGCGCTCGGCTACAATGAGCAGTTCTTC. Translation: CASSRGALGYNEQFF.

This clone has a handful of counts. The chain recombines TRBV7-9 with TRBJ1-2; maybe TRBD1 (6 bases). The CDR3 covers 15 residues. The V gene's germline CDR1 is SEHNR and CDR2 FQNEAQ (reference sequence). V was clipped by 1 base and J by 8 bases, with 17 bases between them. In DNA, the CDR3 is TGTGCCAGCAGCTTAGAGGAGGGGGATCCGGGCGGCTACACCTTC. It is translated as CASSLEEGDPGGYTF.

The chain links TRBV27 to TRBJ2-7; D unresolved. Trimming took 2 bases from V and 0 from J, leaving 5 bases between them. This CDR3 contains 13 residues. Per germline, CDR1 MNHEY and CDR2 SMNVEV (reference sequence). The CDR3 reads CASSLACSYEQYF. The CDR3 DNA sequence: TGTGCCAGCAGTTTAGCGTGCTCCTACGAGCAGTACTTC.

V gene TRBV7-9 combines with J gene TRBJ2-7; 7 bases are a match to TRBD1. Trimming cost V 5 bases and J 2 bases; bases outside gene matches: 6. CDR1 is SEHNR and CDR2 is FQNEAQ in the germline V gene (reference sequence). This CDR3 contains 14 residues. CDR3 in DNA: TGTGCCAGCAGCGAGCGACAGGGTACCTACGAGCAGTACTTC. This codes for CASSERQGTYEQYF.

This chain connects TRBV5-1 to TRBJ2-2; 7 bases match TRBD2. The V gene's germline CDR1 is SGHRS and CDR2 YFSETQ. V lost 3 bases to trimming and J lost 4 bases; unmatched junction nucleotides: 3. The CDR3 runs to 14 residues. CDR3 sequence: CASSSAGVTGELFF. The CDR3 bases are TGCGCCAGCAGCTCGGCGGGGGTCACCGGGGAGCTGTTTTTT.

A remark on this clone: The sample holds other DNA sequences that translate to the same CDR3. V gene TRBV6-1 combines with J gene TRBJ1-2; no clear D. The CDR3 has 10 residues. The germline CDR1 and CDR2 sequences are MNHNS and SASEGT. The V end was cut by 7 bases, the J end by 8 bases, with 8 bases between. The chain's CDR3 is CASTGYGYTF. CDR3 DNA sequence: TGTGCCAGCACGGGTTACGGCTACACCTTC.

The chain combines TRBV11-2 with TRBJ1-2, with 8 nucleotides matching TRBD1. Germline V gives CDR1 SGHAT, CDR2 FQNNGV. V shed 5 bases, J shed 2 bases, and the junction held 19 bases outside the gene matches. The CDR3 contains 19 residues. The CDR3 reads CASSPGQGGSGGINYGYTF. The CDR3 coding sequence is TGTGCCAGCAGCCCTGGACAGGGTGGGTCGGGGGGTATAAACTATGGCTACACCTTC.

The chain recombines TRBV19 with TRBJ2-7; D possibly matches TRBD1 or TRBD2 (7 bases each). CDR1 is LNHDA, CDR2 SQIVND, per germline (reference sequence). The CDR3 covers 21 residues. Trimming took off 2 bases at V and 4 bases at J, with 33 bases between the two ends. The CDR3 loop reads CASSITAGGQEYGGRGYEQYF. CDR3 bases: TGTGCCAGTAGTATAACGGCCGGCGGACAGGAGTATGGAGGGAGGGGGTACGAGCAGTACTTC.

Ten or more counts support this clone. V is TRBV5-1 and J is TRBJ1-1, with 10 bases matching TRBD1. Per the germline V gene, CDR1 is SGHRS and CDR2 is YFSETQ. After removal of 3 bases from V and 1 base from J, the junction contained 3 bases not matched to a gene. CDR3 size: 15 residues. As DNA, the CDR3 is TGCGCCAGCAGCTCGACAGGGGGCCCGAACACTGAAGCTTTCTTT. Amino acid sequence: CASSSTGGPNTEAFF.

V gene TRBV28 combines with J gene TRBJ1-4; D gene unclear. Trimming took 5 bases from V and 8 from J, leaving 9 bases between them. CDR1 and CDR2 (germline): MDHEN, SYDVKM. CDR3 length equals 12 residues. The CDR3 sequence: CASSAPLEKLFF. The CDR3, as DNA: TGTGCCAGCAGTGCACCCCTCGAAAAACTGTTTTTT.

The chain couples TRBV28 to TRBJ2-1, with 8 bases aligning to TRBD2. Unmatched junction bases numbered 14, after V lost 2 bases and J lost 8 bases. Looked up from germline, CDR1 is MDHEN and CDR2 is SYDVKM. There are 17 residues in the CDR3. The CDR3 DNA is TGTGCCAGCAGTTTAGTTTCGGGAGGGCCTTCGAGAGATGAGCAGTTCTTC. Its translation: CASSLVSGGPSRDEQFF.

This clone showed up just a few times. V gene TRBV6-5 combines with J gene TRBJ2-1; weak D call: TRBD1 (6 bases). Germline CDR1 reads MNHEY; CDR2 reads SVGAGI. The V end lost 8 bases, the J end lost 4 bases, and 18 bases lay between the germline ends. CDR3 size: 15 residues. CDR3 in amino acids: CASASRAGAYNEQFF. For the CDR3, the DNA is TGTGCCAGCGCCTCGAGGGCAGGGGCTTACAATGAGCAGTTCTTC.

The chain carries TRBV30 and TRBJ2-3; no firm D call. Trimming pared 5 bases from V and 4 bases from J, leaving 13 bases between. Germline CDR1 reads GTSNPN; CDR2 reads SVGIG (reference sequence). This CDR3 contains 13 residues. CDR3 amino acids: CAWGRSVPDTQYF. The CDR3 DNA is TGTGCCTGGGGACGGTCGGTACCAGATACGCAGTATTTT.

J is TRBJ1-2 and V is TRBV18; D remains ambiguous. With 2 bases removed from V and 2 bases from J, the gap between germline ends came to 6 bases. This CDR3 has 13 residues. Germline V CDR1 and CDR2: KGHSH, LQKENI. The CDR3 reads CASSPGDNYGYTF. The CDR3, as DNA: TGTGCCAGCTCACCAGGAGACAACTATGGCTACACCTTC.

CDR3 protein: CASSATLGGLNEKLFF. DNA of the CDR3: TGTGCCAGCAGTGCCACCCTGGGGGGCCTTAATGAAAAACTGTTTTTT. V usage is TRBV6-1 and J usage is TRBJ1-4; a possible D gene is TRBD1 (6 bases). The CDR3 sequence is 16 residues long. Germline V gene data show CDR1 as MNHNS and CDR2 as SASEGT. V dropped 4 bases and J dropped 4 bases, with 16 bases sitting between them.

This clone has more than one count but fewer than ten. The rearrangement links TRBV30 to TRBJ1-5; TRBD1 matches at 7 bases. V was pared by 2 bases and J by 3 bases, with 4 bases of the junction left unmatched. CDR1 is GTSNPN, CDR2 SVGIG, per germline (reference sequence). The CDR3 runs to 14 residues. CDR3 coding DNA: TGTGCCTGGAGTCCGGACAGGAACAATCAGCCCCAGCATTTT. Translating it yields CAWSPDRNNQPQHF.

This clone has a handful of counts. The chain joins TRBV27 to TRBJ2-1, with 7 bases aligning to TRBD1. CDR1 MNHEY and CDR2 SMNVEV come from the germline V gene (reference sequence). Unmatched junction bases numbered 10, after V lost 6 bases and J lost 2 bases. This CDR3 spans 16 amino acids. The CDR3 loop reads CASSRRQGYAYNEQFF. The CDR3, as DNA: TGTGCCAGCAGCCGTCGACAGGGTTACGCCTACAATGAGCAGTTCTTC.

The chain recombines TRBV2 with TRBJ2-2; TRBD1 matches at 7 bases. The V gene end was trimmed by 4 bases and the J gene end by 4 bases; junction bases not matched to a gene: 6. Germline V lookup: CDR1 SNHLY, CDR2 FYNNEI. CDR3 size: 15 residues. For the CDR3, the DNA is TGTGCCAGCAGTGGACCGGGACAGATCACCGGGGAGCTGTTTTTT. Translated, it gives CASSGPGQITGELFF.

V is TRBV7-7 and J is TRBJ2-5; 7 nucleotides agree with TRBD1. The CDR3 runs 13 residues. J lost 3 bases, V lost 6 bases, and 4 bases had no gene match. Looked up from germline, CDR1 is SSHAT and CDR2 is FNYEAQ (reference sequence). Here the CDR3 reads CASSFTGEETQYF. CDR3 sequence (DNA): TGTGCCAGCAGTTTTACAGGGGAAGAGACCCAGTACTTC.

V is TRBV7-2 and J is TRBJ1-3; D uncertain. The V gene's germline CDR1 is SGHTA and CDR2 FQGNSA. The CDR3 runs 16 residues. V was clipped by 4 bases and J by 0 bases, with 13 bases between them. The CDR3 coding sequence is TGTGCCAGCAGCTCCAGATTACCAAGCTCTGGAAACACCATATATTTT. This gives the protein CASSSRLPSSGNTIYF.

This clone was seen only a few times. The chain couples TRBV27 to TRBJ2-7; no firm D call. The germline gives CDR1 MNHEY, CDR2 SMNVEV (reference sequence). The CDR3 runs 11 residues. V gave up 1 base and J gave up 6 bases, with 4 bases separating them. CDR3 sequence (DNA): TGTGCCAGCAGTTTATTTGGCGAGCAGTACTTC. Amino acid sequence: CASSLFGEQYF.

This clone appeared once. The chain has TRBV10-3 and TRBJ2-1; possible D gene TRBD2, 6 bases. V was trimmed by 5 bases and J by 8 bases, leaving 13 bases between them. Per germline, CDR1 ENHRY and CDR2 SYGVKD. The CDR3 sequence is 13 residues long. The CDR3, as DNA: TGTGCCATCAGTCGCGGGGTTTCTGATGAGCAGTTCTTC. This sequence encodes CAISRGVSDEQFF.

CDR3 region: CASAGSYLGTQYF. CDR3 DNA: TGTGCCAGCGCGGGGAGCTACTTGGGGACCCAGTACTTC. The chain has TRBV7-1 and TRBJ2-5; D is possibly TRBD2 (6 bases). TRBV7-1 is marked as an open reading frame, function uncertain. Trimming removed 8 bases from V and 7 bases from J, with 17 bases in between. This CDR3 has 13 amino acids.